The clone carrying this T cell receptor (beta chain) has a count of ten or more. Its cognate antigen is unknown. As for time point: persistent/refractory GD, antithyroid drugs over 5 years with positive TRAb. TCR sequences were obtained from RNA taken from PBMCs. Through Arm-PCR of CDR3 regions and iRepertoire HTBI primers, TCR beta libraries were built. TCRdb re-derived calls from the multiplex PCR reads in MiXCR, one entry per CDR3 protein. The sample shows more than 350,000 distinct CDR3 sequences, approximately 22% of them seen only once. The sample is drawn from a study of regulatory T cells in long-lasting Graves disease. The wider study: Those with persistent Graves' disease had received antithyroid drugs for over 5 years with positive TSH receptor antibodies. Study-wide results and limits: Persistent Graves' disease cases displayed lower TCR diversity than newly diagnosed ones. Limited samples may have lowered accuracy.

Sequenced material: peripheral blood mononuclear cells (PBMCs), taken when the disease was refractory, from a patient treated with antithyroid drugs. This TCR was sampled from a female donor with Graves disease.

CDR3 loop: CASIPRGRGNTEAFF. For the CDR3, the DNA is TGTGCCAGCATTCCCAGGGGTAGGGGGAACACTGAAGCTTTCTTT. The chain couples TRBV6-1 to TRBJ1-1; maybe TRBD1 (6 bases). Trimming took 7 bases from V and 1 from J, leaving 16 bases between them. In germline, CDR1 is MNHNS, CDR2 SASEGT. The CDR3 runs to 15 residues.